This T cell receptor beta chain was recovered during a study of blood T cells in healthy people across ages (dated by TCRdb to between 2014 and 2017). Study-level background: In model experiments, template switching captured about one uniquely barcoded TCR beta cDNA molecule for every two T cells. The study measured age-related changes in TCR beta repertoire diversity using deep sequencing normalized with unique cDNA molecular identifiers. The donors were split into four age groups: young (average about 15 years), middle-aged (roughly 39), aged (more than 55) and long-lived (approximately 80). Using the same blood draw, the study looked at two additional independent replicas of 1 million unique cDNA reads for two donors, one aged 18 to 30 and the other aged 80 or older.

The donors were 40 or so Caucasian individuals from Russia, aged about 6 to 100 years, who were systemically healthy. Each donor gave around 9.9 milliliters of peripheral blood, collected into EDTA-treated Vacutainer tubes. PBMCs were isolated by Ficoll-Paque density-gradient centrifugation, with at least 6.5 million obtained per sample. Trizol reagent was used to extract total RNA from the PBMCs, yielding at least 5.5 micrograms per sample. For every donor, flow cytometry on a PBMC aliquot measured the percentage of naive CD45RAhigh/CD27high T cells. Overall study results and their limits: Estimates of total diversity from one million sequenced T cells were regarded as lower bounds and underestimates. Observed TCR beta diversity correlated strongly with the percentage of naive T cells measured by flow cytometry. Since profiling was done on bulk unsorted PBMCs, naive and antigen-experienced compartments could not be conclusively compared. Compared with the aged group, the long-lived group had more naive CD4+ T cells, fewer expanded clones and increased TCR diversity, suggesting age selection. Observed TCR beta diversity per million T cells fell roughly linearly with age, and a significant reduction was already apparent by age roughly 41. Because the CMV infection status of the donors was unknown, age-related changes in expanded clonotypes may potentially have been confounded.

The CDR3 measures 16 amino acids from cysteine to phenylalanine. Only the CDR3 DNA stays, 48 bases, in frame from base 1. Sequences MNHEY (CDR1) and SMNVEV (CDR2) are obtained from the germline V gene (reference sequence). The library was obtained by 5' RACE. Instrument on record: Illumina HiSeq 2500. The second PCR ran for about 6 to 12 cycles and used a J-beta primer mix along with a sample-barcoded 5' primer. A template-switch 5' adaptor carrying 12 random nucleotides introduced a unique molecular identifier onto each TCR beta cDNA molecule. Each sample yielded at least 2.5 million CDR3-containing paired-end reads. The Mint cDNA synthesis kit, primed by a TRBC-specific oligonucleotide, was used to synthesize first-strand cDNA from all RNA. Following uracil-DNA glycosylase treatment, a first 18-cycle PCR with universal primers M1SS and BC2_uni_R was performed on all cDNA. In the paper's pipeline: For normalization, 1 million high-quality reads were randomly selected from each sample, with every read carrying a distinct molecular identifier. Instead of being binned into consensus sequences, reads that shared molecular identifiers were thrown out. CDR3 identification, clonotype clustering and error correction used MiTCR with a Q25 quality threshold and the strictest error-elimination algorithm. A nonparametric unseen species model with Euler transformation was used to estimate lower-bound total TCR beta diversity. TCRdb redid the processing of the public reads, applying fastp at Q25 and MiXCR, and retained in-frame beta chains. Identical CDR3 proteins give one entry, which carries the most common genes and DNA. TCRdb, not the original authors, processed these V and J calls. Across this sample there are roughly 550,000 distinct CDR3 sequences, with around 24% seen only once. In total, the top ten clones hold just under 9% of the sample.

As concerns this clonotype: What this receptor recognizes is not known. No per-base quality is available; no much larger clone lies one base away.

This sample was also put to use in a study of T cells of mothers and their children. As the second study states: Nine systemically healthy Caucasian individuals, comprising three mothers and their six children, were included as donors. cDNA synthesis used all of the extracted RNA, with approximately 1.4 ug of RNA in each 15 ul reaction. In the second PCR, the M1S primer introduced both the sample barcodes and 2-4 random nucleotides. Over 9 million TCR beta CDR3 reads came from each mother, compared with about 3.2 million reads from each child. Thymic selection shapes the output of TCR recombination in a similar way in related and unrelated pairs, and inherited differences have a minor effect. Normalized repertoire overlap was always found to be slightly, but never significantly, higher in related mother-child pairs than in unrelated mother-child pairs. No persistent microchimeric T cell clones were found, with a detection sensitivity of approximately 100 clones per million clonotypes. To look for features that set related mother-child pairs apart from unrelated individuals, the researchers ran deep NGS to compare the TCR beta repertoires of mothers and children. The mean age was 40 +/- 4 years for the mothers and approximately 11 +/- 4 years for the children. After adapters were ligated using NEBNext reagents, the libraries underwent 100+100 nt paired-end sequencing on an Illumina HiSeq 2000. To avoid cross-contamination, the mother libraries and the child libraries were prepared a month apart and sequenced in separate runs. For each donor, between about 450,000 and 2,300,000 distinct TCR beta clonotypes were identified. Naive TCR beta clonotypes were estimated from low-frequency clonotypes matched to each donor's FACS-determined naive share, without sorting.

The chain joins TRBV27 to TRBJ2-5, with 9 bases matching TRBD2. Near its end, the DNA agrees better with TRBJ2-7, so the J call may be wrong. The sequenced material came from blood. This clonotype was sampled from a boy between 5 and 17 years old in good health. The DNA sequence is TGTGCCAGCAGTTTATCGGCGGCTAGCGGGACCTACGAGCAGTACTTC. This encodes CASSLSAASGTYEQYF.